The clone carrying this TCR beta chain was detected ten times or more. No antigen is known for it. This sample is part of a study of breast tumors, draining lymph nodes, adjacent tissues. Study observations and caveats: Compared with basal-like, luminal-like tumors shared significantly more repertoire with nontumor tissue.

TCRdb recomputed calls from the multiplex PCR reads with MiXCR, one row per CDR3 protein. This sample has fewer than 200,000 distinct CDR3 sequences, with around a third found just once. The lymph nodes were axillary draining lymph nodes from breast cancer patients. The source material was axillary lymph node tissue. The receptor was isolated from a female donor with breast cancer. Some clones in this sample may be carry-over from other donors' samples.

CDR3 in DNA: TGCGCCAGCAGCCCGATCCTTCGACATTCCGATGAGCAGTTCTTC. This sequence encodes CASSPILRHSDEQFF. The rearrangement joins TRBV4-1 to TRBJ2-1; no reliable D call. V lost 4 bases, J lost 8 bases, and 18 bases lay in between. Germline loops: CDR1 MGHRA, CDR2 YSYEKL. This CDR3 region has 15 residues.